This record looks at one T cell receptor (beta chain) sequence and its context. The record originates from a study of shared T cell receptors in the human thymus. Germline V gene lookup returns CDR1 SGHTA and CDR2 FQGNSA. With 2 bases removed from V and 12 bases from J, the gap between germline ends came to 20 bases. The CDR3 runs 16 residues. Clones were sequenced by immunoSEQ multiplex PCR, and TCRdb holds only the in-frame ones, with some missing. Of some 660,000 clones in the sample, about 89% were seen once. The same data also contributed to another study, on human thymus T cells. That paper states: Thymic and blood repertoires seemed to favor certain V and J genes.

Sample: thymocytes. This sequence originates from a boy under two years old with a congenital heart defect. The chain carries TRBV7-2 and TRBJ1-6; tentative D call: TRBD1 (6 bases). The CDR3 loop is CASSLRRTRGGEPLHF. The DNA for the CDR3 is TGTGCCAGCAGCTTACGCCGTACAAGGGGGGGGGAACCCCTCCACTTT.